This T cell receptor (beta chain) was recorded in a study of cytomegalovirus exposure and HLA in healthy donors. In the study overall: Researchers previously reported finding 90 million to 130 million unique TCR beta sequences from 170 million or so T cells.

This CDR3 is 16 amino acids long. V dropped 0 bases and J dropped 5; count of bases not matched to a gene: 6. Germline CDR1 reads SGHRS; CDR2 reads YFSETQ. Everyone who donated was a healthy bone marrow donor. This clone was detected a few times. What it binds is unknown. The identical CDR3 is also encoded by other nucleotide sequences in the sample. Overall study findings and caveats: CMV serostatus was the only recorded immune exposure for donors.

PCR was performed using 60 Vbeta and 13 Jbeta primers. Original handling: A later analysis counted around 80 million unique TCR beta chains, around 10 million shared. Assay used: immunoSEQ multiplex PCR; TCRdb lists only in-frame clones, some missing. V, J and clone size derive from that table, while D and trimming were established from the DNA sequence. Of 35,000 to 40,000 clones in the sample, 60% to 70% were seen once. This receptor was obtained from a man aged 45-65 years in good health and CMV-seropositive. This chain connects TRBV5-1 to TRBJ2-5, with 11 bases aligning to TRBD2. Sequenced material: PBMCs. The CDR3 DNA is TGCGCCAGCAGCTTGGCGCTAGCGGGGGGTTCGGAGACCCAGTACTTC. Translation gives CASSLALAGGSETQYF.